The T cell receptor beta chain described here comes from a study of blood T cell repertoires in COVID-19. The overall study: The study drew acute and convalescent COVID-19 samples from the United States, Italy and Spain.

Everyone who took part was 18 to 89 years old, and they came from some 23 US areas. Participants' own reports of clinical history determined their cohort assignment. Per the original data handling: Estimates of nucleated cell counts were drawn from the amplification of reference gene primers. Assay: immunoSEQ multiplex PCR; the TCRdb copy retains only in-frame clones and omits some. The V and J calls and clone size were taken over from that table, and D and trimming were inferred from the DNA. Of 150,000 to 200,000 clones listed, roughly 84% are singletons. Trimming removed 6 bases from V and 5 bases from J; junction bases left unmatched: 8. This CDR3 has 15 amino acids. Germline assignment: CDR1 SGHTA and CDR2 FQGTGA.

Sequenced input: PBMCs or T cells enriched from blood (not recorded which). The rearrangement uses TRBV7-3 and TRBJ2-3, with TRBD2 identical over 10 bases. The TCR originated in a human donor with acute COVID-19. The donor label of this sample is uncertain. The CDR3 region is CASSPSGGAQDTQYF. DNA for the CDR3: TGTGCCAGCAGTCCCAGCGGGGGGGCCCAAGATACGCAGTATTTT.